The 9 T cell receptor beta chains given below trace back to one sample, sequenced in a study of T cell responses to AZD1222 COVID-19 vaccine. Sequencing used immunoSEQ multiplex PCR; TCRdb keeps in-frame clones, though not all of them. This sample yields some 130,000 clones, of which roughly 90% are seen a single time; 1.9% belongs to the top ten. The sequencing here drew on peripheral blood, taken on day 0 of AZD1222 vaccination. The origin of the receptors is an adult in good health.

CDR3 nucleotides: TGTGCCAGTAGACCCACGGGGGGGGCTATCGGCTCCTACGAGCAGTACTTC. It encodes CASRPTGGAIGSYEQYF. The chain employs TRBV19 and TRBJ2-7; 8 nucleotides match TRBD2. The V gene's germline CDR1 is LNHDA and CDR2 SQIVND (reference sequence). CDR3 length: 17 residues. Losses at the gene ends were 6 bases for V and 0 bases for J; bases not matched to a gene: 13.

The chain uses TRBV4-1 and TRBJ1-2; D is ambiguous. V was clipped by 1 base and J by 0 bases, with 6 bases between them. The CDR3 extends over 14 amino acids. CDR1 and CDR2 (germline): MGHRA, YSYEKL. CDR3 region: CASSQVGSNYGYTF. In nucleotides, the CDR3 is TGCGCCAGCAGCCAAGTCGGATCTAACTATGGCTACACCTTC.

The J gene is TRBJ1-4, the V gene TRBV28; the D gene is possibly TRBD1 (5 bases). This CDR3 has 14 amino acids. Germline assignment: CDR1 MDHEN and CDR2 SYDVKM. V gave up 4 bases and J gave up 1 base, with 7 bases separating them. The CDR3 DNA reads TGTGCCAGCAGTTCGGGGGGAACTAATGAAAAACTGTTTTTT. It specifies CASSSGGTNEKLFF.

The V and J genes are TRBV27 and TRBJ1-6, with unresolved D. Germline loops: CDR1 MNHEY, CDR2 SMNVEV (reference sequence). Trimming stripped 8 bases from V and 0 bases from J, with 11 bases between. This CDR3 region has 15 residues. Here the CDR3 reads CASQGRSSYNSPLHF. CDR3 nucleotides: TGTGCCAGCCAAGGGAGGAGCTCCTATAATTCACCCCTCCACTTT.

This clone occurred once. The rearrangement links TRBV10-1 to TRBJ2-7; 9 bases are shared with TRBD1. The CDR3 sequence is 14 residues long. The germline V gene has CDR1 WNHNN and CDR2 SYGVQD (reference sequence). V lost 6 bases and J lost 4; bases outside the gene matches: 7. This CDR3 is CASSRDRGRYEQYF. As DNA, the CDR3 is TGCGCCAGCAGCAGAGACAGGGGGAGGTACGAGCAGTACTTC.

This sequence joins TRBV29-1 and TRBJ1-1; D perhaps matches TRBD1 (5 bases). Between the trimmed V and J ends, which lost 2 bases and 2 bases, there was a span of 9 bases. Germline CDR1 and CDR2: SQVTM and ANQGSEA. The CDR3 runs 13 residues. The CDR3 nucleotides are TGCAGCGTTGAACGACAGACCAACACTGAAGCTTTCTTT. Translating it yields CSVERQTNTEAFF.

The V gene is TRBV7-9, the J gene TRBJ2-5, with a weak D call TRBD2 (6 bases). This CDR3 spans 12 amino acids. Germline assignment: CDR1 SEHNR and CDR2 FQNEAQ (reference sequence). V dropped 3 bases and J dropped 5 bases, with 7 bases sitting between them. Here the CDR3 reads CASSFRGETQYF. The CDR3 DNA follows: TGTGCCAGCAGCTTCCGGGGGGAGACCCAGTACTTC.

The chain joins TRBV27 to TRBJ2-7; D is perhaps TRBD1 (5 bases). Per germline, CDR1 MNHEY and CDR2 SMNVEV (reference sequence). Deletions cut 7 bases from V and 0 bases from J, with 13 bases between. The length of the CDR3 is 14 residues. The DNA for the CDR3 is TGTGCCAGCAAGTGGACACGGACCTCCTACGAGCAGTACTTC. Translating gives CASKWTRTSYEQYF.

This chain joins TRBV7-6 and TRBJ1-5; 9 bases are shared with TRBD1. The ends lost 5 bases at V and 3 bases at J; junction bases unmatched: 8. The CDR3 runs 16 residues. Germline V gene data show CDR1 as SGHVS and CDR2 as FNYEAQ. This CDR3 reads CASSPETGGNNQPQHF. As DNA, the CDR3 is TGTGCCAGCAGCCCTGAGACAGGGGGTAACAATCAGCCCCAGCATTTT.